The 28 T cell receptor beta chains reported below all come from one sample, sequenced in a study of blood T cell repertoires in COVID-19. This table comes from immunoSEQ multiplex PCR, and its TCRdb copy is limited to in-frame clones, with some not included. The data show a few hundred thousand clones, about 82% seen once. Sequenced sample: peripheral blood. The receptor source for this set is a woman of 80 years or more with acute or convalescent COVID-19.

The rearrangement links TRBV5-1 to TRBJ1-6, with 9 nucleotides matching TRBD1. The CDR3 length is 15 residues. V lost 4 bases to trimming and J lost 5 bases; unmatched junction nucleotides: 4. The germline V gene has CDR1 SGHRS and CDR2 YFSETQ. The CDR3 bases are TGCGCCAGCAGCCCGAGGACAGGGGATAATTCACCCCTCCACTTT. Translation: CASSPRTGDNSPLHF.

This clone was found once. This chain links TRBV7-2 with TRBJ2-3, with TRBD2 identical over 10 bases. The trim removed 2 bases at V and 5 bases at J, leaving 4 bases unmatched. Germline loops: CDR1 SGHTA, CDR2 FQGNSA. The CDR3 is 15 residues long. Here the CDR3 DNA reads TGTGCCAGCAGCTTATCTAGCGGGAGTCAAGATACGCAGTATTTT. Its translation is CASSLSSGSQDTQYF.

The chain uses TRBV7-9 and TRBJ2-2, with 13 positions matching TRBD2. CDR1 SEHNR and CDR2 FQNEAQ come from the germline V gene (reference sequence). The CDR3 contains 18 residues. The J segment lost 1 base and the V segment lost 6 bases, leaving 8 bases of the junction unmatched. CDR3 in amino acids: CASRTGLAGLGNTGELFF. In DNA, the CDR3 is TGTGCCAGCAGAACGGGACTAGCGGGACTTGGGAACACCGGGGAGCTGTTTTTT.

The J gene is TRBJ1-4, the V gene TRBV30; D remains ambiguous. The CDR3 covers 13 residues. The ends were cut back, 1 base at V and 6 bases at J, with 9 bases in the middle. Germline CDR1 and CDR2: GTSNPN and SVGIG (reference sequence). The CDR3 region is CAWSGGGYEKLFF. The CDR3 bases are TGTGCCTGGAGTGGCGGCGGGTATGAAAAACTGTTTTTT.

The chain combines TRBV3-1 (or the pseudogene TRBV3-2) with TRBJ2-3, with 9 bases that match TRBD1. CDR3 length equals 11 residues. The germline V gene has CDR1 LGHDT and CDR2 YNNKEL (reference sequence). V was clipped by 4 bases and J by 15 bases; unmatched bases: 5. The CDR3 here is CASSRDREPYF. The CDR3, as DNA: TGTGCCAGCAGCCGGGACAGGGAACCTTATTTT.

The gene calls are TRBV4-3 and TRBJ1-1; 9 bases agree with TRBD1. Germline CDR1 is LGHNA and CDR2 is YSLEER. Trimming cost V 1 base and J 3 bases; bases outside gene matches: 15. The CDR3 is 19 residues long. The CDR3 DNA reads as TGCGCCAGCAGCCAAGCCCTAGTCCCGGGACAGGGTCGGGACACTGAAGCTTTCTTT. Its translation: CASSQALVPGQGRDTEAFF.

The chain's CDR3 is CASSLAAGNSNQPQHF. The CDR3 region has the DNA TGTGCCAGCAGCTTAGCGGCAGGTAATAGCAATCAGCCCCAGCATTTT. The chain uses TRBV7-8 and TRBJ1-5; no reliable D call. Germline V gene lookup returns CDR1 SGHVS and CDR2 FQNEAQ. The CDR3 totals 16 residues. V lost 0 bases and J lost 0, with 9 bases in between.

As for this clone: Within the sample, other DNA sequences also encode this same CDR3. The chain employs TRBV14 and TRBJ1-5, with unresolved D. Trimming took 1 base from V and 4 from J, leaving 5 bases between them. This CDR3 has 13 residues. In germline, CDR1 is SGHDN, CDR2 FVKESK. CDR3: CASSQGGNQPQHF. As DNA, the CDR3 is TGTGCCAGCAGCCAAGGAGGAAATCAGCCCCAGCATTTT.

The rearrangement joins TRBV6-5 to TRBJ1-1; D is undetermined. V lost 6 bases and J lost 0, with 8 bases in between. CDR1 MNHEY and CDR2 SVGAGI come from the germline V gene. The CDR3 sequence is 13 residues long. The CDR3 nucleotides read TGTGCCAGCAGACAGATAGTGAACACTGAAGCTTTCTTT. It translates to CASRQIVNTEAFF.

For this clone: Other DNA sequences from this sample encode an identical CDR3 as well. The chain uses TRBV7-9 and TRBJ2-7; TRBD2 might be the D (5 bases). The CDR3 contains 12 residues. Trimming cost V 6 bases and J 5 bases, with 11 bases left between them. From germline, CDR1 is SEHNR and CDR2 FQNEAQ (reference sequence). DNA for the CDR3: TGTGCCAGCAGTCTCCTCGGGGACGAGCAGTACTTC. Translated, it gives CASSLLGDEQYF.

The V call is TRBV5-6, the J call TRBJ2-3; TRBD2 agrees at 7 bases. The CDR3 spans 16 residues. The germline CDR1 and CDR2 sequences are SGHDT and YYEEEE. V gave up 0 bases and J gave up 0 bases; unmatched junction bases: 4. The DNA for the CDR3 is TGTGCCAGCAGCTTGGGGACTAGTCTAAGCACAGATACGCAGTATTTT. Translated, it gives CASSLGTSLSTDTQYF.

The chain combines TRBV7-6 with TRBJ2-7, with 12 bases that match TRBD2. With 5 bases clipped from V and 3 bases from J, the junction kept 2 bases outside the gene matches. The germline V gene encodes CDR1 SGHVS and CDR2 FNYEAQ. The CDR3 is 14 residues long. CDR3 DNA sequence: TGTGCCAGCAGCCGGACTAGCGGGGACTACGAGCAGTACTTC. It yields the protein CASSRTSGDYEQYF.

CDR3 DNA sequence: TGTGCCAGCAGCTTAGCGGGAGGACTCCATGAGCAGTTCTTC. Translating it yields CASSLAGGLHEQFF. V usage is TRBV27 and J usage is TRBJ2-1; 10 nucleotides line up with TRBD2. Trimming took 6 bases from V and 8 from J; bases not matched to a gene: 7. Germline V CDR1 and CDR2: MNHEY, SMNVEV (reference sequence). CDR3 size: 14 residues.

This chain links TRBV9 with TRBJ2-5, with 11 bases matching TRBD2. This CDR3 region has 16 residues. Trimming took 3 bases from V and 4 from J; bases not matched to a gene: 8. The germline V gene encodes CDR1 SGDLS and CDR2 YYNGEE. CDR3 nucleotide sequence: TGTGCCAGCAGCGCCTATAGCGGGGGGGCCCTAGAGACCCAGTACTTC. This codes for CASSAYSGGALETQYF.

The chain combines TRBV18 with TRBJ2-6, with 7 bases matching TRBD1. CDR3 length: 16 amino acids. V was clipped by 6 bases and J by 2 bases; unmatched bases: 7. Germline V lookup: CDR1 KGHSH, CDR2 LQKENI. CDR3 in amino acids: CASSSSRGPGANVLTF. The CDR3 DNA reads TGTGCCAGCTCCTCATCGAGGGGGCCTGGGGCCAACGTCCTGACTTTC.

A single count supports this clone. CDR3 protein: CASSKTSGGFYEQFF. The CDR3 bases are TGTGCCAGTAGTAAGACTAGCGGGGGGTTTTATGAGCAGTTCTTC. The chain recombines TRBV19 with TRBJ2-1; TRBD2 agrees at 13 bases. Germline loops: CDR1 LNHDA, CDR2 SQIVND (reference sequence). The CDR3 is made up of 15 amino acids. The V segment lost 4 bases and the J segment 8 bases; nucleotides outside the gene matches: 5.

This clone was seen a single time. Here the CDR3 DNA reads TGCAGCGTCAGGGGGCAGGCGGATAATGAAAAACTGTTTTTT. Encoded protein: CSVRGQADNEKLFF. The chain is built from TRBV29-1 and TRBJ1-4, with 8 bases aligning to TRBD1. CDR1 and CDR2 from the germline V gene are SQVTM and ANQGSEA. After removal of 6 bases from V and 4 bases from J, the junction contained 7 bases not matched to a gene. CDR3 length equals 14 residues.

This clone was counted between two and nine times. CDR3 sequence (DNA): TGTGCCAGCAGCAAGGGACTAGCGGGTTACGAGCAGTACTTC. It is translated as CASSKGLAGYEQYF. V and J are TRBV7-2 and TRBJ2-7; 12 bases map to TRBD2. CDR3 length: 14 amino acids. V was clipped by 5 bases and J by 4 bases; unmatched bases: 3. The germline V gene encodes CDR1 SGHTA and CDR2 FQGNSA.

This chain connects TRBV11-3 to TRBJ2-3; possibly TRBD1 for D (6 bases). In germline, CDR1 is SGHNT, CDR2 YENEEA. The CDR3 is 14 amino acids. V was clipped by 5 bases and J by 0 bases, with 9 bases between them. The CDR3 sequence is CASSPQGSTDTQYF. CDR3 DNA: TGTGCCAGCAGCCCTCAGGGGAGCACAGATACGCAGTATTTT.

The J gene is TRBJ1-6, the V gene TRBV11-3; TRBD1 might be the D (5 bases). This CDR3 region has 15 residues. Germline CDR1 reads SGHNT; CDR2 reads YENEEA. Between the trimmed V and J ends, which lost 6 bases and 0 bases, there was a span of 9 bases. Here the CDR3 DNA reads TGTGCCAGCAGACCCGACAGCTCCTATAATTCACCCCTCCACTTT. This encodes CASRPDSSYNSPLHF. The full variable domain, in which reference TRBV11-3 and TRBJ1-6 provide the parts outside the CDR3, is EAGVVQSPRYKIIEKKQPVAFWCNPISGHNTLYWYLQNLGQGPELLIRYENEEAVDDSQLPKDRFSAERLKGVDSTLKIQPAELGDSAVYLCASRPDSSYNSPLHFGNGTRLTVT.

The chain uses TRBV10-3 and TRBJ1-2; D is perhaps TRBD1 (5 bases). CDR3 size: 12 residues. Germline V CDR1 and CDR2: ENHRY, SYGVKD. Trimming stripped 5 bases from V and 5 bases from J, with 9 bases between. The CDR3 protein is CAISPGGYGYTF. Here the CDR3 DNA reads TGTGCCATCAGTCCCGGGGGGTATGGCTACACCTTC.

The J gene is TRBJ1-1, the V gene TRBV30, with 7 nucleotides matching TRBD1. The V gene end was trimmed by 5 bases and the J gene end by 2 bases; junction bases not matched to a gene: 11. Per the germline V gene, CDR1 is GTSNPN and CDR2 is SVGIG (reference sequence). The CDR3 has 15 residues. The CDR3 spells CAWDTTGQLNTEAFF. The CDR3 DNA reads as TGTGCCTGGGACACTACGGGACAGCTTAACACTGAAGCTTTCTTT.

This CDR3 reads CASGRGRAANDEQFF. CDR3 DNA sequence: TGTGCCAGCGGAAGGGGTCGGGCAGCCAACGATGAGCAGTTCTTC. V and J are TRBV9 and TRBJ2-1, with a weak D call TRBD1 (5 bases). Germline CDR1 reads SGDLS; CDR2 reads YYNGEE. The CDR3 sequence is 15 residues long. Trimming pared 7 bases from V and 8 bases from J, leaving 22 bases between.

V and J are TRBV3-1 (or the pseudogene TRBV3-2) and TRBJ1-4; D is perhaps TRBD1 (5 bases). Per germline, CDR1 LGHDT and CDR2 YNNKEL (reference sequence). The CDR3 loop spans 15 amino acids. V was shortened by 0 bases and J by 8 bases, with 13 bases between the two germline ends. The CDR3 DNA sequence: TGTGCCAGCAGCCAAGATCTAGGGGAACCGGAAAAACTGTTTTTT. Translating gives CASSQDLGEPEKLFF.

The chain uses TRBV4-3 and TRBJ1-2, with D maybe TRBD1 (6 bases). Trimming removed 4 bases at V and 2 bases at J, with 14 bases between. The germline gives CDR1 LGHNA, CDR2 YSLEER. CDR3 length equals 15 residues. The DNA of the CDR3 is TGCGCCAGCAGCCCAACAGGGATTTCAAACTATGGCTACACCTTC. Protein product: CASSPTGISNYGYTF.

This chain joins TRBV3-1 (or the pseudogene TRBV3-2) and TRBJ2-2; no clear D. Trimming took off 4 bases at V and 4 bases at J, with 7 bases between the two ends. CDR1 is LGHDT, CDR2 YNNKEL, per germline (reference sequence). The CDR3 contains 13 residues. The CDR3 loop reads CASSPNPTGELFF. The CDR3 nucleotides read TGTGCCAGCAGCCCCAATCCCACCGGGGAGCTGTTTTTT.

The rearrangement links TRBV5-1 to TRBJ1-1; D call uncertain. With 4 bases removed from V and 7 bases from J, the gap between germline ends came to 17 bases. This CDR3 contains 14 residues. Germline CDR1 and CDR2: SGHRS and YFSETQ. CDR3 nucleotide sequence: TGCGCCAGCAGCCAATTGACTCCTTCGATTGAAGCTTTCTTT. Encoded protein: CASSQLTPSIEAFF.

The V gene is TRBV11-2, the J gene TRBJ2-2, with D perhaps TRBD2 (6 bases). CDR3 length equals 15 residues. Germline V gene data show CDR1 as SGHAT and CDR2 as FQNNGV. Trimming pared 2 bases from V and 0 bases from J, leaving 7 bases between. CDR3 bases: TGTGCCAGCAGCTTACGGGGGACGAACACCGGGGAGCTGTTTTTT. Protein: CASSLRGTNTGELFF.